Described below is a single TCR beta chain sequence and its context. Germline CDR1 and CDR2: LNHNV and YYDKDF (reference sequence). With 1 base removed from V and 0 bases from J, the gap between germline ends came to 19 bases. The CDR3 extends over 19 amino acids. The entry originates in a study of blood T cell repertoires in COVID-19. The table came from immunoSEQ multiplex PCR; TCRdb's copy has only in-frame clones and leaves some out. The sample lists 200,000 to 250,000 clones; 84% were seen once. Sequenced sample: PBMCs or T cells enriched from blood (not recorded which). The chain links TRBV15 to TRBJ1-3, with D perhaps TRBD1 (5 bases). This TCR derives from a man between 60 and 75 years old who had recovered from COVID-19. The CDR3 sequence is CATSRVRTGVARSGNTIYF. The CDR3 region has the DNA TGTGCCACCAGCAGAGTCCGAACGGGGGTAGCTCGCTCTGGAAACACCATATATTTT. The full variable domain, completed using reference TRBV15 and TRBJ1-3, is DAMVIQNPRYQVTQFGKPVTLSCSQTLNHNVMYWYQQKSSQAPKLLFHYYDKDFNNEADTPDNFQSRRPNTSFCFLDIRSPGLGDTAMYLCATSRVRTGVARSGNTIYFGEGSWLTVV.